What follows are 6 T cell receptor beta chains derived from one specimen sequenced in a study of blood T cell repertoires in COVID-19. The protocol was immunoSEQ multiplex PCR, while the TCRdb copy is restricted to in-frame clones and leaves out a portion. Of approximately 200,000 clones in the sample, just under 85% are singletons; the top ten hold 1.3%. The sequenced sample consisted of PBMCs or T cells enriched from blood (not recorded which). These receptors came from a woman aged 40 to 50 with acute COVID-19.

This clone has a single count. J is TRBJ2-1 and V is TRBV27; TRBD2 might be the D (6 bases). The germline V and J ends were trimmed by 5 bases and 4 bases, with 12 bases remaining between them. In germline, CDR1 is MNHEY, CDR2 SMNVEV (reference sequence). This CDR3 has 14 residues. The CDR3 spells CASSGSGDYNEQFF. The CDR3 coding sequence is TGTGCCAGCAGTGGGTCGGGAGATTACAATGAGCAGTTCTTC.

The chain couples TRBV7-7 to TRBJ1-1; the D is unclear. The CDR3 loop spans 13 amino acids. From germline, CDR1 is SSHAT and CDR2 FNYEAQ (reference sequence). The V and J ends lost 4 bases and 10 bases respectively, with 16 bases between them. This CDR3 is CASSSSVSSRAFF. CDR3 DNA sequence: TGTGCCAGCAGCTCCTCCGTATCCTCGAGAGCTTTCTTT.

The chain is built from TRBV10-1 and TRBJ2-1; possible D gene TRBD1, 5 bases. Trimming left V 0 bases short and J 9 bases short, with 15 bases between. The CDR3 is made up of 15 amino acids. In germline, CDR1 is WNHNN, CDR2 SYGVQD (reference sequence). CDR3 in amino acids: CASSESGRVLGEQFF. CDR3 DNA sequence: TGCGCCAGCAGTGAGTCGGGCAGGGTTCTTGGTGAGCAGTTCTTC.

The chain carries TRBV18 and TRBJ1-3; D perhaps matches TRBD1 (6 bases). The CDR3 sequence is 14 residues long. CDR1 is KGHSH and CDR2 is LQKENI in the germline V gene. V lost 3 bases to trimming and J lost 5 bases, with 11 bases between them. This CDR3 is CASSPDRNRNTIYF. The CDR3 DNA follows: TGTGCCAGCTCACCCGACAGGAACCGAAACACCATATATTTT.

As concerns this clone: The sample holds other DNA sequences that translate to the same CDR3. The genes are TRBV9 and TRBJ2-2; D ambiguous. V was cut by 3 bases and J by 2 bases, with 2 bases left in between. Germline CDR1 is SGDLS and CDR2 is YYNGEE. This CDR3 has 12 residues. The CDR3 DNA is TGTGCCAGCAGCGCTAACACCGGGGAGCTGTTTTTT. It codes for CASSANTGELFF. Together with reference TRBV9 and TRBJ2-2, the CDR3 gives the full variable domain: DSGVTQTPKHLITATGQRVTLRCSPRSGDLSVYWYQQSLDQGLQFLIQYYNGEERAKGNILERFSAQQFPDLHSELNLSSLELGDSALYFCASSANTGELFFGEGSRLTVL.

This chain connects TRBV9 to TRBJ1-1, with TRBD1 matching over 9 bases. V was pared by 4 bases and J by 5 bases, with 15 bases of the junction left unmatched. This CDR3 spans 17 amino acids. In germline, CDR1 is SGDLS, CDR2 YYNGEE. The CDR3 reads CASSPASWGQGRTEAFF. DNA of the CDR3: TGTGCCAGCAGCCCCGCCTCCTGGGGACAGGGTCGGACTGAAGCTTTCTTT.